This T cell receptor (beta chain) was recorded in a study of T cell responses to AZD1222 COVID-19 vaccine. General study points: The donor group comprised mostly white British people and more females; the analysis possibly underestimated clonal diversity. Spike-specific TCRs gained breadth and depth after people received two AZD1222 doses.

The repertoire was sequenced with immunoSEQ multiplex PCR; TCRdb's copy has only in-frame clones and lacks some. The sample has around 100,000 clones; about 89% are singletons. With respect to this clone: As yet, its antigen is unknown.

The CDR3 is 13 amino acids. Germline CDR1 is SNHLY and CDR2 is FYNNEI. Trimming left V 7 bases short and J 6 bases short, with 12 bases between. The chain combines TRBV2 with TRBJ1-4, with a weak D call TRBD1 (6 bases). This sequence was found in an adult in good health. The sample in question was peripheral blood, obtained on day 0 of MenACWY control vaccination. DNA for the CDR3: TGTGCCAGCAAAGTTGGACAGTATGAAAAACTGTTTTTT. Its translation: CASKVGQYEKLFF.